These 4 T cell receptor beta chains were all obtained from the same sample, sequenced in a study of graft-versus-host responses after intestinal transplantation. The table came from immunoSEQ multiplex PCR; TCRdb's copy has only in-frame clones and leaves some out. Of about 93,000 clones detected, just under 95% appear once; the ten largest clones hold around 0.49%. No antigen has been assigned to these receptors. This specimen was unstimulated CD8+ T cells sorted from spleen or lymph node cells, taken before intestinal transplant. These receptors all come from a human donor who received an intestinal transplant.

This sequence joins TRBV29-1 and TRBJ2-1; the D gene is possibly TRBD1 (6 bases). CDR1 and CDR2 (germline): SQVTM, ANQGSEA. Deletions cut 1 base from V and 9 bases from J, with 16 bases between. The CDR3 runs to 14 residues. The CDR3 loop reads CSVEGSIGGPEQFF. The CDR3, as DNA: TGCAGCGTTGAAGGGTCGATAGGGGGTCCTGAGCAGTTCTTC.

The rearrangement uses TRBV11-2 and TRBJ1-1; TRBD1 aligns across 7 bases. There are 14 residues in the CDR3. The germline V gene has CDR1 SGHAT and CDR2 FQNNGV. Germline trimming cut 5 bases from V and 1 base from J; bases unmatched to any gene: 4. The CDR3 nucleotides read TGTGCCAGCAGCCCCCGACAGGGGAACACTGAAGCTTTCTTT. Amino acid sequence: CASSPRQGNTEAFF. The full variable domain, with the rest looked up from reference TRBV11-2 and TRBJ1-1, is EAGVAQSPRYKIIEKRQSVAFWCNPISGHATLYWYQQILGQGPKLLIQFQNNGVVDDSQLPKDRFSAERLKGVDSTLKIQPAKLEDSAVYLCASSPRQGNTEAFFGQGTRLTVV.

The V gene is TRBV7-8, the J gene TRBJ1-3; 7 nucleotides agree with TRBD1. Losses at the gene ends were 5 bases for V and 0 bases for J; bases not matched to a gene: 7. The CDR3 covers 16 residues. The germline CDR1 and CDR2 sequences are SGHVS and FQNEAQ. The CDR3 DNA reads TGTGCCAGCAGCGCATGGACAGGTTACTCTGGAAACACCATATATTTT. It encodes CASSAWTGYSGNTIYF.

This rearrangement joins TRBV30 to TRBJ2-3; 7 bases are a match to TRBD2. V was pared by 7 bases and J by 0 bases, with 10 bases of the junction left unmatched. Per germline, CDR1 GTSNPN and CDR2 SVGIG (reference sequence). This CDR3 is built from 15 residues. This chain's CDR3 is CASGGRGRSTDTQYF. The CDR3 DNA reads TGTGCCTCGGGGGGACGTGGGAGAAGCACAGATACGCAGTATTTT.